The TCR beta chain under discussion was sequenced for a study of blood T cell repertoires in COVID-19. Turning to the study itself: The samples span acute and convalescent COVID-19 from the United States, Italy and Spain.

The J segment lost 6 bases and the V segment lost 5 bases, leaving 10 bases of the junction unmatched. CDR3 size: 15 residues. CDR1 is MNHEY, CDR2 SMNVEV, per germline (reference sequence). Enrollees, about 18 to 89 years old, lived in 20 to 25 US areas. The study assigned cohorts using participant-reported clinical history. This table comes from immunoSEQ multiplex PCR, and its TCRdb copy is limited to in-frame clones, with some not included. The data hold a few hundred thousand clones, with 80% to 90% observed a single time. V and J are TRBV27 and TRBJ1-2; 9 bases match TRBD1. Source material: PBMCs or T cells enriched from blood (not recorded which). This clonotype was sampled from a woman in her thirties who had recovered from COVID-19. In DNA, the CDR3 is TGTGCCAGCAGTCCCCTCGGGACAGGGAACAATGGCTACACCTTC. As protein: CASSPLGTGNNGYTF.